This T cell receptor beta chain is drawn from a study of T cell repertoires in cytomegalovirus infection. Study-wide context: Alongside well-studied HLA-B-restricted CMV epitopes, recently identified HLA-C-restricted CMV epitopes were also used. Both CMV infection and a matching HLA type were indicated by public TCR beta signatures. Study-level findings and limits: The ex vivo response showed dominance by HLA-C-restricted CMV-specific TCR beta clonotypes. Accumulated public TCR beta family frequency recognized individuals carrying CMV together with the relevant HLA.

MiXCR, applied by TCRdb to the reads, yields one record per CDR3 protein. The sample includes hundreds of thousands of distinct CDR3 sequences, 32% of them seen just once. In the case of this clonotype: What it binds is not known.

The CDR3 totals 15 residues. V dropped 5 bases and J dropped 5 bases, with 17 bases sitting between them. The germline V gene encodes CDR1 LNHNV and CDR2 YYDKDF (reference sequence). The chain uses TRBV15 and TRBJ2-3; maybe TRBD2 (7 bases). The clonotype comes from a human donor in good health (CMV status not recorded). Some clones in this sample may be carry-over from other donors' samples. The sample was cultured CD8+ T cells from PBMCs, taken from culture after CMV antigen stimulation. CDR3 loop: CATSPESGGQDTQYF. The CDR3, as DNA: TGTGCCACCAGCCCCGAATCGGGGGGCCAAGATACGCAGTATTTT.